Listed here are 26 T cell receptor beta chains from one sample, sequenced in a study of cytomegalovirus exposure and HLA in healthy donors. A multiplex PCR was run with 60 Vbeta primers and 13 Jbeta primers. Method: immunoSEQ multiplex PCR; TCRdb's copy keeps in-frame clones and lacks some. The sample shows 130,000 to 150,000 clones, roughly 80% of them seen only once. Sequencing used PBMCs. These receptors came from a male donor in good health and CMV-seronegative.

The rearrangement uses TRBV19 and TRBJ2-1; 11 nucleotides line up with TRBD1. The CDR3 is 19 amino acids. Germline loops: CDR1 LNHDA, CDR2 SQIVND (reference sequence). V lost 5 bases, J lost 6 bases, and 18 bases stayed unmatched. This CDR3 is CASSLPGQGGSRYFNEQFF. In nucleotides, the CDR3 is TGTGCCAGTAGTTTACCGGGACAGGGGGGTAGCCGGTACTTCAATGAGCAGTTCTTC.

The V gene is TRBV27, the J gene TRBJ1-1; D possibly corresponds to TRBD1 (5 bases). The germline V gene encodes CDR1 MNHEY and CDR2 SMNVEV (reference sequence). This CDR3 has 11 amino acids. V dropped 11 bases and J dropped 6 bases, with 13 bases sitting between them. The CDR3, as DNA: TGTGCCGCTGGACACGCCGCTGAAGCTTTCTTT. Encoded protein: CAAGHAAEAFF.

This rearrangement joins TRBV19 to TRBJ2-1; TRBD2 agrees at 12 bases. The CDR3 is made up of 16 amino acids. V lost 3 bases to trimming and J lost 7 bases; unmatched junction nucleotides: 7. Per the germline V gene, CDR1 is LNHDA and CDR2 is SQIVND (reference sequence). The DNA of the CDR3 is TGTGCCAGTAGTATCGGGGACACTAGCGGGGGGAATGAGCAGTTCTTC. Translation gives CASSIGDTSGGNEQFF.

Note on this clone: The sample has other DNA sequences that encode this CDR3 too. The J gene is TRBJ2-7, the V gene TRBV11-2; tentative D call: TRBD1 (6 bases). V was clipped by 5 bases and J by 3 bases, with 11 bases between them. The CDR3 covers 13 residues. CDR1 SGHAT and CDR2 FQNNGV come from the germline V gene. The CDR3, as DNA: TGTGCCAGCAGCCTCCAAGGGGGCTACGAGCAGTACTTC. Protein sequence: CASSLQGGYEQYF.

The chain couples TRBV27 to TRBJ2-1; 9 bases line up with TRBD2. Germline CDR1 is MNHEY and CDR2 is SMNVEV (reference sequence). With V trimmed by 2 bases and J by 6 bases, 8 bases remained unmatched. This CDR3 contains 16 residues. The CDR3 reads CASSLIGGLASNEQFF. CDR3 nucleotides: TGTGCCAGCAGTTTAATTGGGGGACTAGCCTCCAATGAGCAGTTCTTC.

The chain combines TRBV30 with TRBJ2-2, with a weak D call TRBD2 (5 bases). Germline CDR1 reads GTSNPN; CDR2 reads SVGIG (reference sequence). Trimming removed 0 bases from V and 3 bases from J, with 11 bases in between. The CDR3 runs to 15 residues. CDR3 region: CAWSVTRVDTGELFF. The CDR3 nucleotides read TGTGCCTGGAGTGTAACTAGGGTCGACACCGGGGAGCTGTTTTTT.

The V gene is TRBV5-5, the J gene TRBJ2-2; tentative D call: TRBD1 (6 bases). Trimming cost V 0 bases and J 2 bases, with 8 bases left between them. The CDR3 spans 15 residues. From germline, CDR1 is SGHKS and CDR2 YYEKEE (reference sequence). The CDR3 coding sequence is TGTGCCAGCAGCTTGGTGACAGGAAACACCGGGGAGCTGTTTTTT. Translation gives CASSLVTGNTGELFF.

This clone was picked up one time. The CDR3: CASSQDSLYSNQPQHF. The CDR3, as DNA: TGTGCCAGCAGTCAGGACAGCCTCTATAGCAATCAGCCCCAGCATTTT. The gene calls are TRBV2 and TRBJ1-5; a possible D gene is TRBD1 (6 bases). Germline V lookup: CDR1 SNHLY, CDR2 FYNNEI. Deletions cut 5 bases from V and 0 bases from J, with 14 bases between. This CDR3 is 16 amino acids long.

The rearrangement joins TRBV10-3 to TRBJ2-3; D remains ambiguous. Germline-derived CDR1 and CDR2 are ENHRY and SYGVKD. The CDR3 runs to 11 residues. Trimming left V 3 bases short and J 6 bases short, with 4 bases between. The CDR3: CAISDGDTQYF. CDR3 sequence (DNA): TGTGCCATCAGTGATGGCGATACGCAGTATTTT.

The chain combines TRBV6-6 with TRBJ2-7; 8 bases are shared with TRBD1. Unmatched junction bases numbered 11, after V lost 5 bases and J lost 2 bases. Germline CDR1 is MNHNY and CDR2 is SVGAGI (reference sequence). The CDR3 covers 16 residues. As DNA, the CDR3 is TGTGCCAGCAGTCCGGTTAGTGACAGGGGCACCTACGAGCAGTACTTC. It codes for CASSPVSDRGTYEQYF.

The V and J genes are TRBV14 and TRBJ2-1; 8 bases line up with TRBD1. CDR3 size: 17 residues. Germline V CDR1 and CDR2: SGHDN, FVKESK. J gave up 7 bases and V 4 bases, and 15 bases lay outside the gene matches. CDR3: CASSPLTAGGAINEQFF. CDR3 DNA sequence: TGTGCCAGCAGCCCTCTGACCGCAGGGGGCGCGATAAATGAGCAGTTCTTC.

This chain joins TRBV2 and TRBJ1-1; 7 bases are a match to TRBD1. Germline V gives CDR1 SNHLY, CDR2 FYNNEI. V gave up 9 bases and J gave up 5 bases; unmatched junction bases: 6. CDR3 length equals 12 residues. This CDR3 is CASETGETEAFF. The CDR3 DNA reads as TGTGCCAGTGAAACAGGGGAGACTGAAGCTTTCTTT.

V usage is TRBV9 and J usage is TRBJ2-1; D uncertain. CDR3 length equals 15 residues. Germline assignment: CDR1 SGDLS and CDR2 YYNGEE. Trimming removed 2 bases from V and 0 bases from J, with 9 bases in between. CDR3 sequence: CASSVAASSYNEQFF. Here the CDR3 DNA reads TGTGCCAGCAGCGTGGCGGCAAGCTCCTACAATGAGCAGTTCTTC.

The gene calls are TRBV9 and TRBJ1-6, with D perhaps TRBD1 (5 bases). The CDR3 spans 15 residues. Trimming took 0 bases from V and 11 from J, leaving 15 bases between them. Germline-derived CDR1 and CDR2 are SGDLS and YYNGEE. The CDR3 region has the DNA TGTGCCAGCAGCGTAGGGGGAAAAGGGGATCCACCCCTCCACTTT. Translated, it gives CASSVGGKGDPPLHF.

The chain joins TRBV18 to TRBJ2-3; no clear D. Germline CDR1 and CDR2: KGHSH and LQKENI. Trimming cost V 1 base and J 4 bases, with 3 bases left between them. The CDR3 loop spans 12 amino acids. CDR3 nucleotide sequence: TGTGCCAGCTCACCACTCTCAGATACGCAGTATTTT. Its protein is CASSPLSDTQYF.

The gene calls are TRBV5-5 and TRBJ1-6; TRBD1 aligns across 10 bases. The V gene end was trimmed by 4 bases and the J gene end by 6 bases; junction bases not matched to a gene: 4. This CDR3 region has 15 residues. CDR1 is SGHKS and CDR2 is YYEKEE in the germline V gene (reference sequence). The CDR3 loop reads CASSMGQGRNSPLHF. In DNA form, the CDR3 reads TGTGCCAGCAGCATGGGACAGGGGCGTAATTCACCCCTCCACTTT.

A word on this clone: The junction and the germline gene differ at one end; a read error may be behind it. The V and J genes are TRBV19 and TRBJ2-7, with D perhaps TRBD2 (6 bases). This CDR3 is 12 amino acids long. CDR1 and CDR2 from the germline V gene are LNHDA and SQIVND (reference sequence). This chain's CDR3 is CASSTPGLPRTF. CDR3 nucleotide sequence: TGTGCCAGTAGTACCCCGGGACTCCCCCGAACCTTC.

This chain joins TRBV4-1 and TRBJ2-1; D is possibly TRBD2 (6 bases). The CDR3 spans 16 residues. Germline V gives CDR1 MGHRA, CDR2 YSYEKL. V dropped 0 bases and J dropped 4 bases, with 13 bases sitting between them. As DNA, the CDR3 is TGCGCCAGCAGCCAAGATAAGATAGCGGAGTACAATGAGCAGTTCTTC. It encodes CASSQDKIAEYNEQFF.

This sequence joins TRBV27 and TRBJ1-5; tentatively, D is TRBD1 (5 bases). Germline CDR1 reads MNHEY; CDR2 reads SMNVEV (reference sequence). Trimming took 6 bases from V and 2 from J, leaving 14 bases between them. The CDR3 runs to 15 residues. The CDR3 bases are TGTGCCAGCAGGGGGGGAGCTATCCGCAATCAGCCCCAGCATTTT. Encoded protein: CASRGGAIRNQPQHF.

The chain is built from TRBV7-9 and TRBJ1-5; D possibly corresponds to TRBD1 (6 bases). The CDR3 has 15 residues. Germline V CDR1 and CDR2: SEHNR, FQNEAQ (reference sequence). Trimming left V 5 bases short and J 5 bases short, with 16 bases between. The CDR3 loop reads CASSPLGAVDQPQHF. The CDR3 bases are TGTGCCAGCAGCCCCCTGGGGGCGGTGGATCAGCCCCAGCATTTT. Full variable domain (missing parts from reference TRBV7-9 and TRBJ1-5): DTGVSQNPRHKITKRGQNVTFRCDPISEHNRLYWYRQTLGQGPEFLTYFQNEAQLEKSRLLSDRFSAERPKGSFSTLEIQRTEQGDSAMYLCASSPLGAVDQPQHFGDGTRLSIL.

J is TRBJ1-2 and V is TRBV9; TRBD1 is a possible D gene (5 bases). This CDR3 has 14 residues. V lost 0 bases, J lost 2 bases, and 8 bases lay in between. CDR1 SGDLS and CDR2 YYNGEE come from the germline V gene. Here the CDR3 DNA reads TGTGCCAGCAGCGTAGAACAGGACAACTATGGCTACACCTTC. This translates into CASSVEQDNYGYTF.

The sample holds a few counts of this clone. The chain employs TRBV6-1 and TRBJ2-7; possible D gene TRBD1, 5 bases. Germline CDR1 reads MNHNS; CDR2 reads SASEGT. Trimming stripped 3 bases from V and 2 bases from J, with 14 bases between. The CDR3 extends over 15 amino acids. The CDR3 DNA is TGTGCCAGCAGTGACGGGCTAGGGGTCCCCTACGAGCAGTACTTC. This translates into CASSDGLGVPYEQYF.

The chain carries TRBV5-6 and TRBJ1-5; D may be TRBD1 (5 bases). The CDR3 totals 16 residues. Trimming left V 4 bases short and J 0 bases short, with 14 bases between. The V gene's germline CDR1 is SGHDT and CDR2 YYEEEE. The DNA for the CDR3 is TGTGCCAGCAGCGCGGCGGGGGGATATAGCAATCAGCCCCAGCATTTT. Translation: CASSAAGGYSNQPQHF. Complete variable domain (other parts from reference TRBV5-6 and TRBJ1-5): DAGVTQSPTHLIKTRGQQVTLRCSPKSGHDTVSWYQQALGQGPQFIFQYYEEEERQRGNFPDRFSGHQFPNYSSELNVNALLLGDSALYLCASSAAGGYSNQPQHFGDGTRLSIL.

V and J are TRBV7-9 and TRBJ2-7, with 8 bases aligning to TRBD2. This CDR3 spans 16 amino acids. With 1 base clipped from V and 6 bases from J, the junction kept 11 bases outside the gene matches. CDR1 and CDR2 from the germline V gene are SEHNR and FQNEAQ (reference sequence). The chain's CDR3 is CASSLVGGGQDFEQYF. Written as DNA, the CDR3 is TGTGCCAGCAGCTTAGTTGGCGGGGGGCAGGATTTCGAGCAGTACTTC.

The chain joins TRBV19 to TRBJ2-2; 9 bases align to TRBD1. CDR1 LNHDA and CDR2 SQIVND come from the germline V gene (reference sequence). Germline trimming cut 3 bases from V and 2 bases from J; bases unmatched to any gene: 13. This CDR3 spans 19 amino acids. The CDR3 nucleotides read TGTGCCAGTAGTATGGGACAGGGAGGTAAAAAGGGTAACACCGGGGAGCTGTTTTTT. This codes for CASSMGQGGKKGNTGELFF. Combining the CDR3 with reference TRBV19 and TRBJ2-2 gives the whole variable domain DGGITQSPKYLFRKEGQNVTLSCEQNLNHDAMYWYRQDPGQGLRLIYYSQIVNDFQKGDIAEGYSVSREKKESFPLTVTSAQKNPTAFYLCASSMGQGGKKGNTGELFFGEGSRLTVL.

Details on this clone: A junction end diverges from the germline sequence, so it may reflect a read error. CDR3 in amino acids: CASSLVFRGTSGGDF. CDR3 DNA: TGTGCCAGCAGCTTAGTGTTTAGGGGGACTAGCGGGGGAGACTTC. The gene calls are TRBV7-8 and TRBJ2-5; TRBD2 matches 14 bases. Germline assignment: CDR1 SGHVS and CDR2 FQNEAQ. The CDR3 length is 15 residues.